The clone carrying this T cell receptor (beta chain) was counted a few times. Its antigen remains unidentified. This specimen belongs to a study of CD8 T cell repertoires and HIV-1 epitope variants. Study overall: Controls were a CMV, EBV and flu peptide pool, Ebola AY9 negative control, and no-peptide well.

Study-level results: Roughly 5 clonotypes recognized Nef KF9, one HW9, none TAALDMSHF.

The data were produced by immunoSEQ multiplex PCR, yet TCRdb's version contains in-frame clones alone and is incomplete. The sample records about 5,100 clones, around 71% being singletons. The receptor's source is a male donor with HIV. The sample taken for sequencing was cultured CD8+ T cells derived from PBMCs.

CDR3 sequence: CVGQFMNTEAFF. CDR3 in DNA: TGTGTAGGGCAGTTCATGAACACTGAAGCTTTCTTT. This sequence joins TRBV7-9 and TRBJ1-1; unclear D gene. Germline V gives CDR1 SEHNR, CDR2 FQNEAQ (reference sequence). The length of the CDR3 is 12 residues.